These T cell receptor beta chains were read from a single sample in a study of cytomegalovirus exposure and HLA in healthy donors. The protocol was immunoSEQ multiplex PCR, while the TCRdb copy is restricted to in-frame clones and leaves out a portion. Of approximately 150,000 clones in the sample, about four fifths were seen once. Sequencing was done on a sample of PBMCs. The receptors come from a man in his fifties or sixties in good health and CMV-seropositive. CDR3s include the opening cysteine and the closing phenylalanine or tryptophan. A D gene is named only where the DNA matches it firmly. Size is stated for part of the rows, as once, few or many counts, or as a class when the clone is expanded.

size,D,J,V,DNA,CDR3
.,.,TRBJ1-2,TRBV7-9,TGTGCCAGCAGCTTTAGTCAGAGGGTAGTTGGCTATGGCTACACCTTC,CASSFSQRVVGYGYTF
.,.,TRBJ1-2,TRBV25-1,TGTGCCAGCAGTGAATTTGATACAGGGAAGTCTGGCTACACCTTC,CASSEFDTGKSGYTF
.,TRBD1,TRBJ2-7,TRBV5-5,TGTGCCAGCAGCTTCCGGGACAGAGACTACGAGCAGTACTTC,CASSFRDRDYEQYF
.,.,TRBJ1-5,TRBV6-6,TGTGCCAGCAGTTACGGCGGGGGCCTCAATCAGCCCCAGCATTTT,CASSYGGGLNQPQHF
.,.,TRBJ2-7,TRBV5-1,TGCGCCAGCCGACAGGACAATGGCTACGAGCAGTACTTC,CASRQDNGYEQYF
.,.,TRBJ1-1,TRBV7-9,TGTGCCAGCAGCCCCATGGGGGGTGTCCTCTCACACGACACTGAAGCTTTCTTT,CASSPMGGVLSHDTEAFF
.,TRBD2,TRBJ2-5,TRBV19,TGTGCCAGTAGTCTAGCGGGAGGTCAAGAGACCCAGTACTTC,CASSLAGGQETQYF
.,TRBD1,TRBJ1-1,TRBV4-3,TGCGCCAGCAGCCAAGAGGTCGGCATGGGGACAGGTTGGATCGGGGGGAGTACTGAGGCTTTCTTT,CASSQEVGMGTGWIGGSTEAFF
.,TRBD2,TRBJ2-5,TRBV9,TGTGCCAGCAGCGTAGGAGGTGCGGGGGGCCGGGAGACCCAGTACTTC,CASSVGGAGGRETQYF
.,TRBD1,TRBJ2-1,TRBV23-1,TGCGCCAGCAGTCAATCCTGGGGGCAGGGGGCCCATGAGCAGTTCTTC,CASSQSWGQGAHEQFF
.,.,TRBJ1-3,TRBV7-6,TGTGCCAGCAGCCCCGCAGCAGGGGACTCTGGAAACACCATATATTTT,CASSPAAGDSGNTIYF
.,.,TRBJ1-2,TRBV28,TGTGCCAGCAGTTTCAGGGATGGCTACACCTTC,CASSFRDGYTF
.,.,TRBJ1-3,TRBV30,TGTGCCTGGAGTTGGGGAGGCTCTGGAAACACCATATATTTT,CAWSWGGSGNTIYF
.,TRBD1,TRBJ1-2,TRBV28,TGTGCCAGCAGTCCCGGGACAGCAAGTGGTGGCTACACCTTC,CASSPGTASGGYTF
once,.,TRBJ2-7,TRBV18,TGTGCCAGCTCACCCGGGACTGCCATCTACGAGCAGTACTTC,CASSPGTAIYEQYF
.,TRBD1,TRBJ2-7,TRBV11-2,TGTGCCAGCAGGAAGCGACCCTCGGGACAGGGGGCTGGAGAGCAGTACTTC,CASRKRPSGQGAGEQYF
once,.,TRBJ2-5,TRBV9,TGTGCCAGCAGCTCGGACTGGCGGGGGCCGGGTGAGCAGTACTTC,CASSSDWRGPGEQYF
.,.,TRBJ2-5,TRBV6-5,TGTGCCAGCAGTTACGGGCGGGGTCAAGAGACCCAGTACTTC,CASSYGRGQETQYF
once,TRBD1,TRBJ1-5,TRBV15,TGTGCCACCAGCAGATCGGGACAGGGAGACAATCAGCCCCAGCATTTT,CATSRSGQGDNQPQHF
.,.,TRBJ2-5,TRBV4-3,TGCGCCAGCAGCCCGTCGGAGGGATTGGGGGAGACCCAGTACTTC,CASSPSEGLGETQYF
.,TRBD1,TRBJ1-4,TRBV28,TGTGCCAGCGGGGGGGGACAGGGGAGTGAAAAACTGTTTTTT,CASGGGQGSEKLFF
once,.,TRBJ2-2,TRBV11-2,TGTGCCAGCAGCCCGGGACTCAACACCGGGGAGCTGTTTTTT,CASSPGLNTGELFF
.,TRBD1,TRBJ2-5,TRBV4-2,TGTGCCAGCAGCCAAGTATTGGGACAGTTCGGAGAGACCCAGTACTTC,CASSQVLGQFGETQYF
.,.,TRBJ2-5,TRBV5-6,TGTGCCAGCAGCCGACAATCCCAAGAGACCCAGTACTTC,CASSRQSQETQYF
.,TRBD1,TRBJ2-7,TRBV7-9,TGTGCCAGCAGCTCCTCCGGGACAGGCGTCTACGAGCAGTACTTC,CASSSSGTGVYEQYF
.,TRBD1,TRBJ1-3,TRBV6-5,TGTGCCAGCAGCCTCAGGGGGTCAGGAAACACCATATATTTT,CASSLRGSGNTIYF
.,.,TRBJ2-2,TRBV28,TGTGCCAGCAGTTTACCTTCGGGAAACACCGGGGAGCTGTTTTTT,CASSLPSGNTGELFF
.,.,TRBJ1-1,TRBV28,TGTGCCAGCAGGTCCCTAGGCACTGAAGCTTTCTTT,CASRSLGTEAFF